A selection of T cell receptor beta chains follows, all from one sample in a study of beta chain features in type 1 diabetes. Data came from immunoSEQ multiplex PCR; TCRdb stores just in-frame clones and leaves some out. Of under 900,000 clones listed, 17% were seen once; the top ten hold around 0.02%. Sequencing used naive CD4+ T cells from blood. The receptors were sampled from a woman younger than 35 in good health. Each CDR3 is given with its conserved first and last residue. D genes are given only for firm matches. Some rows have no size entry. The others give once, few or many, or a class for an expanded clone.

d_call: TRBD1
v_call: TRBV5-1
clone_size: -
j_call: TRBJ1-2
cdr3_aa: CASSFRTGAGGYTF
cdr3_nt: TGCGCCAGCAGCTTCAGGACAGGGGCGGGTGGCTACACCTTC

d_call: -
v_call: TRBV7-9
clone_size: -
j_call: TRBJ2-2
cdr3_aa: CASSSPQGTGELFF
cdr3_nt: TGTGCCAGCAGTTCACCTCAGGGCACCGGGGAGCTGTTTTTT

d_call: -
v_call: TRBV5-1
clone_size: few
j_call: TRBJ2-3
cdr3_aa: CASSTLWGSEKGTDTQYF
cdr3_nt: TGCGCCAGCAGCACGCTGTGGGGGTCCGAGAAGGGCACAGATACGCAGTATTTT

d_call: TRBD2
v_call: TRBV5-1
clone_size: few
j_call: TRBJ2-3
cdr3_aa: CASSKLAEPDTQYF
cdr3_nt: TGCGCCAGCAGCAAACTAGCGGAGCCAGATACGCAGTATTTT

d_call: -
v_call: TRBV19
clone_size: -
j_call: TRBJ2-3
cdr3_aa: CASSIGSTSGNTDTQYF
cdr3_nt: TGTGCCAGTAGTATAGGGTCTACGAGCGGTAACACAGATACGCAGTATTTT

d_call: TRBD2
v_call: TRBV9
clone_size: -
j_call: TRBJ2-3
cdr3_aa: CASSEGLAGGSTSTDTQYF
cdr3_nt: TGTGCCAGCAGCGAAGGACTAGCGGGAGGGTCCACTAGCACAGATACGCAGTATTTT

d_call: -
v_call: TRBV25-1
clone_size: -
j_call: TRBJ2-1
cdr3_aa: CASSGATNEQFF
cdr3_nt: TGTGCCAGCAGCGGCGCTACCAATGAGCAGTTCTTC

d_call: -
v_call: TRBV7-9
clone_size: -
j_call: TRBJ1-1
cdr3_aa: CASSLGTGAGTEAFF
cdr3_nt: TGTGCCAGCAGCCTAGGTACGGGGGCTGGGACTGAAGCTTTCTTT

d_call: -
v_call: TRBV4-1
clone_size: few
j_call: TRBJ2-3
cdr3_aa: CASSQPLDTQYF
cdr3_nt: TGCGCCAGCAGCCAACCTCTAGATACGCAGTATTTT

d_call: TRBD1
v_call: TRBV2
clone_size: few
j_call: TRBJ2-1
cdr3_aa: CASSDETGGFNEQFF
cdr3_nt: TGTGCCAGCAGTGACGAGACAGGGGGCTTCAATGAGCAGTTCTTC

d_call: -
v_call: TRBV13
clone_size: few
j_call: TRBJ1-3
cdr3_aa: CASSSSYRGTIYF
cdr3_nt: TGTGCCAGCAGCTCTTCTTATAGGGGAACCATATATTTT

d_call: -
v_call: TRBV4-3
clone_size: -
j_call: TRBJ2-2
cdr3_aa: CASSQDPGDRTFTGELFF
cdr3_nt: TGCGCCAGCAGCCAAGATCCGGGGGATAGGACGTTCACCGGGGAGCTGTTTTTT

d_call: TRBD2
v_call: TRBV14
clone_size: -
j_call: TRBJ2-1
cdr3_aa: CASSQGWGTILYNEQFF
cdr3_nt: TGTGCCAGCAGCCAAGGATGGGGGACTATTCTATACAATGAGCAGTTCTTC

d_call: -
v_call: TRBV28
clone_size: few
j_call: TRBJ1-1
cdr3_aa: CASSSPSAGNTEAFF
cdr3_nt: TGTGCCAGCAGTTCCCCCTCGGCTGGAAACACTGAAGCTTTCTTT

d_call: -
v_call: TRBV5-6
clone_size: few
j_call: TRBJ2-1
cdr3_aa: CASQGPAVYNEQFF
cdr3_nt: TGTGCCAGCCAGGGGCCAGCGGTTTACAATGAGCAGTTCTTC

d_call: -
v_call: TRBV6-6
clone_size: few
j_call: TRBJ2-3
cdr3_aa: CASSYFDTQYF
cdr3_nt: TGTGCCAGCAGTTACTTTGATACGCAGTATTTT

d_call: TRBD2
v_call: TRBV18
clone_size: few
j_call: TRBJ2-2
cdr3_aa: CASSPRLAANTGELFF
cdr3_nt: TGTGCCAGCTCACCTAGGCTAGCGGCCAACACCGGGGAGCTGTTTTTT

d_call: -
v_call: TRBV19
clone_size: few
j_call: TRBJ2-3
cdr3_aa: CASSTGRGTTTDTQYF
cdr3_nt: TGTGCCAGTAGTACTGGGCGAGGGACGACCACAGATACGCAGTATTTT

d_call: -
v_call: TRBV7-8
clone_size: once
j_call: TRBJ2-3
cdr3_aa: CASSSGLPYTDTQYF
cdr3_nt: TGTGCCAGCAGCTCAGGACTTCCATACACAGATACGCAGTATTTT

d_call: -
v_call: TRBV11-2
clone_size: few
j_call: TRBJ2-3
cdr3_aa: CASSLRRSDTQYF
cdr3_nt: TGTGCCAGCAGCTTAAGGAGATCAGATACGCAGTATTTT

d_call: -
v_call: TRBV5-6
clone_size: -
j_call: TRBJ1-2
cdr3_aa: CASSFTGWSGYTF
cdr3_nt: TGTGCCAGCAGCTTTACGGGGTGGAGCGGCTACACCTTC

d_call: -
v_call: TRBV4-2
clone_size: -
j_call: TRBJ2-6
cdr3_aa: CASSQAVSAGANVLTF
cdr3_nt: TGTGCCAGCAGCCAAGCAGTTTCGGCGGGGGCCAACGTCCTGACTTTC

d_call: TRBD1
v_call: TRBV15
clone_size: -
j_call: TRBJ2-7
cdr3_aa: CATSRGPGQGGNEQYF
cdr3_nt: TGTGCCACCAGCAGAGGACCGGGACAGGGGGGAAACGAGCAGTACTTC

d_call: TRBD2
v_call: TRBV29-1
clone_size: few
j_call: TRBJ2-7
cdr3_aa: CSVEVLAGGNEQYF
cdr3_nt: TGCAGCGTTGAGGTGCTAGCGGGAGGCAACGAGCAGTACTTC

d_call: -
v_call: TRBV19
clone_size: few
j_call: TRBJ2-5
cdr3_aa: CASSGTTETQYF
cdr3_nt: TGTGCCAGCTCCGGGACAACGGAGACCCAGTACTTC

d_call: -
v_call: TRBV11-2
clone_size: -
j_call: TRBJ2-7
cdr3_aa: CASSLIIAAPYEQYF
cdr3_nt: TGTGCCAGCAGCTTAATAATAGCGGCTCCCTACGAGCAGTACTTC

d_call: -
v_call: TRBV28
clone_size: -
j_call: TRBJ1-4
cdr3_aa: CASNLRGNRKKLFF
cdr3_nt: TGTGCCAGCAACCTAAGGGGGAATCGGAAAAAACTGTTTTTT

d_call: -
v_call: TRBV10-3
clone_size: many
j_call: TRBJ2-1
cdr3_aa: CAIRDLTYNEQFF
cdr3_nt: TGTGCCATCAGGGACTTAACCTACAATGAGCAGTTCTTC

d_call: -
v_call: TRBV9
clone_size: few
j_call: TRBJ1-5
cdr3_aa: CASSAGGVSNQPQHF
cdr3_nt: TGTGCCAGCAGCGCGGGAGGGGTAAGCAATCAGCCCCAGCATTTT